The clone carrying this T cell receptor (beta chain) has more than one count but fewer than ten. The sample is drawn from a study of T-cell reconstitution after alpha-beta-depleted transplantation in children. Unique molecular identifiers were built into the TCRbeta library. TCRdb re-called the PCR reads with MiXCR, one entry per CDR3 protein. The data show nearly 550,000 distinct CDR3 sequences, around 17% seen once. The sequence was collected from a human donor who donated a stem cell graft to a child with acute lymphoblastic leukemia. The input for sequencing was PBMCs from the stem cell graft donor, taken from the stem cell graft.

CDR3 nucleotide sequence: TGCGCCAGCGCCAGAATAGCGGGGCCTTCCTCCTACAATGAGCAGTTCTTC. Amino acids: CASARIAGPSSYNEQFF. The V and J genes are TRBV5-1 and TRBJ2-1; 8 nucleotides agree with TRBD2. This CDR3 region has 17 residues. Germline values: CDR1 SGHRS, CDR2 YFSETQ. The trim removed 7 bases at V and 0 bases at J, leaving 12 bases unmatched.